This T cell receptor (beta chain) is drawn from a study of blood T cells in healthy people across ages. CDR3 length: 15 residues. Germline assignment: CDR1 KGHDR and CDR2 SFDVKD. The second PCR ran about 6 to 12 cycles with a sample-barcoded 5' primer and J-beta primers. TCRdb redid the calling of the 5' RACE reads with MiXCR, one entry per CDR3 protein. The sample includes over 600,000 distinct CDR3 sequences, about 43% of them seen just once. This clonotype was seen only a few times. The specimen sequenced was blood. The TCR comes from a man older than 75 in good health. The chain combines TRBV24-1 with TRBJ2-4; 9 nucleotides align to TRBD1. The J call may be mistaken, given a closer DNA end match to TRBJ2-7. The CDR3 sequence: CATSGTGTGYHEQYF. The CDR3 DNA reads TGTGCCACCAGTGGTACCGGGACAGGGTACCACGAGCAGTACTTC.